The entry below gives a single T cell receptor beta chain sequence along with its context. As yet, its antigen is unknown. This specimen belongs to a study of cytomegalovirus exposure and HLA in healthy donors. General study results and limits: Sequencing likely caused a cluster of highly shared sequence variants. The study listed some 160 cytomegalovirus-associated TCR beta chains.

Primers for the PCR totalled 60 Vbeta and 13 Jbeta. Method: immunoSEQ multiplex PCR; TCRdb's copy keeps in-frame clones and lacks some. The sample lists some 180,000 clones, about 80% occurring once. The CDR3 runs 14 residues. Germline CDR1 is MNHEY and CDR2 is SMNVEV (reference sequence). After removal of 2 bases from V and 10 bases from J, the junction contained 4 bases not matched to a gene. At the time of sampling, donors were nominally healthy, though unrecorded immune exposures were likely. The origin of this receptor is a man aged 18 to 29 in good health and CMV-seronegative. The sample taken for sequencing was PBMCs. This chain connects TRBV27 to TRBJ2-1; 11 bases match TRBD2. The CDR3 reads CASSLTSGRAEQFF. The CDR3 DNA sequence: TGTGCCAGCAGTTTAACTAGCGGGAGAGCCGAGCAGTTCTTC.